This T cell receptor beta chain was sequenced during a study of PD-1 blockade in classical Hodgkin lymphoma. General observations from the study: While CD8+ TCR diversity did not rise significantly by C4D1, CD4+ TCR diversity did.

Note on this clone: The target antigen is unknown.

As to time point: cycle 4 day 1 (C4D1), after 6 weeks of nivolumab. There was relapse after autologous stem cell transplantation in every patient, and there was variation in brentuximab vedotin exposure. Sequencing used immunoSEQ multiplex PCR; TCRdb keeps in-frame clones, though not all of them. The sample includes tens of thousands of clones, less than 95% of them seen just once. The CDR3 length is 13 residues. Trimming cost V 0 bases and J 11 bases, with 12 bases left between them. Germline V gene sequence: CDR1 SGDLS, CDR2 YYNGEE. The sequenced sample was peripheral blood mononuclear cells (PBMCs), obtained before the fourth cycle of nivolumab. This clonotype was obtained from a human donor with classical Hodgkin lymphoma. V and J are TRBV9 and TRBJ2-4, with D possibly being TRBD1 (5 bases). In nucleotides, the CDR3 is TGTGCCAGCAGCGTAGAGGGGAATACGCTTCAGTACTTC. Its protein is CASSVEGNTLQYF.